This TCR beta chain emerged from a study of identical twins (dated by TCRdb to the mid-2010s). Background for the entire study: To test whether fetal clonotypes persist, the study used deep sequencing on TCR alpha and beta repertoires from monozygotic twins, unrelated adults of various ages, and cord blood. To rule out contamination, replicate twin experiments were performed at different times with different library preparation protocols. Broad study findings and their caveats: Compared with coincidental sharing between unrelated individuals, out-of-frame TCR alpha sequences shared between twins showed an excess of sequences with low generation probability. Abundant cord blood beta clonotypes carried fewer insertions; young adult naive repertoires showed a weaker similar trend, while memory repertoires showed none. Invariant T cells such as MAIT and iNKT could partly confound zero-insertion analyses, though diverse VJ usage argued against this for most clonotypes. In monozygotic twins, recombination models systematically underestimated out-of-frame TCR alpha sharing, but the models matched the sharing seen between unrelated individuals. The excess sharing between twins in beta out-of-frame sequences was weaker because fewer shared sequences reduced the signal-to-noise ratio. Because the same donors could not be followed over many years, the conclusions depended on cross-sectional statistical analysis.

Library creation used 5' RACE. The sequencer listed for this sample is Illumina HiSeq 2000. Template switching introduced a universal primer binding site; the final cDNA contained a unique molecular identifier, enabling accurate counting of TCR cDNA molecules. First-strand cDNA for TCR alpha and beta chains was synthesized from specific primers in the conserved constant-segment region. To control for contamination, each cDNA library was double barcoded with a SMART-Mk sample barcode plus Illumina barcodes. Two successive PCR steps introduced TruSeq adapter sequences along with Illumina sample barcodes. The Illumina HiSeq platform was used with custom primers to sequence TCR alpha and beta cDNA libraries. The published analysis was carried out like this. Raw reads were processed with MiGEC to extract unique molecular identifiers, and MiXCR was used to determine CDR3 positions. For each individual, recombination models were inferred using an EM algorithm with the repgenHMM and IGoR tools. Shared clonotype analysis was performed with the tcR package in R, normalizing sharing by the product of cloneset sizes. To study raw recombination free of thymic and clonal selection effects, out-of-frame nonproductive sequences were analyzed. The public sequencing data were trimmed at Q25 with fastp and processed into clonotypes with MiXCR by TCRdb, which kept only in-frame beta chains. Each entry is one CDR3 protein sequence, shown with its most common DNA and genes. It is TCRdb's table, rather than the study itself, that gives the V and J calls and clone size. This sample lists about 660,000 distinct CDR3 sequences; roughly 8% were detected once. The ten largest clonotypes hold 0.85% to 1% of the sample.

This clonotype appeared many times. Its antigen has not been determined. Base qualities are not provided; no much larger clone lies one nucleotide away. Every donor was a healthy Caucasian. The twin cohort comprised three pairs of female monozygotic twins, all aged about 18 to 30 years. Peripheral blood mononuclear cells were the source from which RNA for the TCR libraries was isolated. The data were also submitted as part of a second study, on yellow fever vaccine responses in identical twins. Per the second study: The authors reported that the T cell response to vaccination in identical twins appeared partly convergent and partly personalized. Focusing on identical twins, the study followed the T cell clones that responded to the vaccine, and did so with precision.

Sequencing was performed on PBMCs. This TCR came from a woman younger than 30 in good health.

This receptor carries the CDR3 CASSLTLFSGRKYNEQFF. In nucleotides, the sequence is TGCGCCAGCAGCTTGACTCTTTTTAGCGGGAGAAAGTACAATGAGCAGTTCTTC. The chain is assembled from TRBV5-1 and TRBJ2-1, with 9 junctional bases fitting TRBD2. Reading the germline V gene gives CDR1 SGHRS and CDR2 YFSETQ. V is pruned by 1 base and J by 4 bases, leaving 12 bases of the junction without a gene match. Taken from cysteine to phenylalanine, the CDR3 has 18 residues. The retained sequence is limited to the CDR3, 54 bases, with the frame set at the first base.